This section outlines one T cell receptor (beta chain) sequence together with its context. Its specificity is not known. The observed sequence ends 3 residues before the CDR3 terminus, with the missing tail filled in from the germline J gene. Data came from immunoSEQ multiplex PCR; TCRdb stores just in-frame clones and leaves some out. Recorded for this sample: 25,000 to 35,000 clones. The record originates from a study of Tregs in tolerant kidney transplant recipients. Notes on the study in general: Tolerant patients' donor-specific Tregs expanded beyond overall Tregs, suggesting antigen-driven growth. Tregs expanded with activated donor B cells seemed most donor-specific. This study did not directly address biological reproducibility.

With 1 base removed from V and 4 bases from J, the gap between germline ends came to 14 bases. The CDR3 extends over 16 amino acids. In germline, CDR1 is KGHSH, CDR2 LQKENI. This material consisted of CD8+ T cells from blood, taken before the transplant. This chain connects TRBV18 to TRBJ1-5, with TRBD1 as a possible D gene (5 bases). The sequence derives from a human donor who received a combined kidney and bone marrow transplant. The CDR3 sequence: CASSPLGTEGNQPQHF. CDR3 DNA (partial): TGTGCCAGCTCACCACTCGGGACTGAGGGTAATCAGCCC.